This is a list of T cell receptor beta chains from one sample in a study of vaccination effects on CD4 cells after COVID-19. No antigens are known for them. Clones were sequenced by immunoSEQ multiplex PCR, and TCRdb holds only the in-frame ones, with some missing. The data show about 47,000 clones, roughly two thirds seen once. The sequences come from CD4+ T cells from PBMCs cultured without peptide, collected after COVID-19 vaccination. Receptor source: a human donor who received a COVID-19 vaccine. Both conserved end residues are part of each CDR3. A D gene is named only where the DNA matches it firmly. The size of a clone is reported for some rows only, either as once, few or many, or as a class for expanded clones.

DNA	CDR3	D	size	V	J
TGTGCCAGCAGCGTCGGGTGGACCAATGAGCAGTTCTTC	CASSVGWTNEQFF	NA	NA	TRBV9	TRBJ2-1
TGTGCCAGCTCAAGCCCAAATCAGGTCGGCTACACCTTC	CASSSPNQVGYTF	NA	NA	TRBV18	TRBJ1-2
TGTGCCAGTAGTCGGGCCGTTTTGAACTCCTACAATGAGCAGTTCTTC	CASSRAVLNSYNEQFF	NA	NA	TRBV19	TRBJ2-1
TGCGCCAGCAGCCAAGAAGGGGCCGGATACTCTGGGGCCAACGTCCTGACTTTC	CASSQEGAGYSGANVLTF	NA	NA	TRBV4-1	TRBJ2-6
TGTGCCACCAGCGATGGACTCCGCAATCAGCCCCAGCATTTT	CATSDGLRNQPQHF	NA	few	TRBV10-3	TRBJ1-5
TGCAGTACTGAGGGGAACACTGAAGCTTTCTTT	CSTEGNTEAFF	NA	NA	TRBV20-1	TRBJ1-1
TGCGCCAGCAGTGAGTCGGTGATCTACTCTGGAAACACCATATATTTT	CASSESVIYSGNTIYF	NA	NA	TRBV10-2	TRBJ1-3
TGTGCCAGCAGCTTGGGGCTAGCGGTTAGCACAGATACGCAGTATTTT	CASSLGLAVSTDTQYF	TRBD2	once	TRBV5-5	TRBJ2-3
TGCGCCAGCAGCCCGGCAGTTGGTCGGAGCACAGATACGCAGTATTTT	CASSPAVGRSTDTQYF	NA	NA	TRBV5-1	TRBJ2-3
TGTGCCAGTAGTATTCTGTACAGGGGGCGCGGAGGTGCAACTAATGAAAAACTGTTTTTT	CASSILYRGRGGATNEKLFF	TRBD1	few	TRBV19	TRBJ1-4
TGCGCCAGCAGCCCCGGGACACACTCCTACGAGCAGTACTTC	CASSPGTHSYEQYF	NA	NA	TRBV5-1	TRBJ2-7
TGTGCCAGCAGTTACTCGTCGATGCAGGGCTACGAGCAGTACTTC	CASSYSSMQGYEQYF	NA	NA	TRBV6-5	TRBJ2-7
TGCGCCAGCGGGATGGAGGCCCACGAGCAGTACTTC	CASGMEAHEQYF	NA	few	TRBV10-1	TRBJ2-7
TGTGCCACCTATTCCACTGAAGCTTTCTTT	CATYSTEAFF	NA	NA	TRBV10-3	TRBJ1-1
TGCGCCAGCAGCCACCTTGTTCGAGGGGCTAACAATGGCTACACCTTC	CASSHLVRGANNGYTF	NA	NA	TRBV4-1	TRBJ1-2
TGCGCCAGCAGGCTGGCCGGGACAGTGGTCTACAATGAGCAGTTCTTC	CASRLAGTVVYNEQFF	TRBD1	NA	TRBV10-2	TRBJ2-1
TGTGCCAGCAGTGAAGCGCAGACCCCTCGCTACGAGCAGTACTTC	CASSEAQTPRYEQYF	NA	few	TRBV2	TRBJ2-7
TGTGCCAGCAAAGAGGGGGTGACTGGAAACACCATATATTTT	CASKEGVTGNTIYF	NA	NA	TRBV3-1/TRBV3-2	TRBJ1-3
TGTGCCAGCAGCTTGGGAACGGGATCGGTGTACGAGCAGTACTTC	CASSLGTGSVYEQYF	NA	few	TRBV5-5	TRBJ2-7
TGCGCCAGCAGCCAGGCCGGGACAGGGAAAAACATTCAGTACTTC	CASSQAGTGKNIQYF	TRBD1	NA	TRBV4-1	TRBJ2-4
TGTGCCACCAGCAGACAGGGGTATACCGGGGAGCTGTTTTTT	CATSRQGYTGELFF	NA	NA	TRBV15	TRBJ2-2
TGCGCCAGCAGCCAATTGCCAGGGGGGGATTTCGTCCTGACTTTC	CASSQLPGGDFVLTF	NA	once	TRBV4-1	TRBJ2-6
TGTGCCAGCTCACCAAGACCGGGACAGGGTTCAGCTTTCTTT	CASSPRPGQGSAFF	TRBD1	NA	TRBV18	TRBJ1-1
TGTGCCAGCAGTTACTCACTAGCGGGGGGTGGCGGGGAGCTGTTTTTT	CASSYSLAGGGGELFF	TRBD2	NA	TRBV6-6	TRBJ2-2
TGTGCCAGCAGCCGAGGACAGGGAGGAAATTCACCCCTCCACTTT	CASSRGQGGNSPLHF	TRBD1	NA	TRBV7-8	TRBJ1-6